This TCR beta chain is from a study of blood T cell repertoires in COVID-19 (dated by TCRdb to the early 2020s). As for the study more broadly: Samples from collaborators originated in the United States, Italy and Spain and spanned both the acute and convalescent phases of COVID-19. The material from the prospective study consisted of cDNA or gDNA derived from T cells, B-cell-depleted T cells, or PBMCs. Deeply sampled blood TCRbeta repertoires from subjects exposed to, actively infected with, or recovered from COVID-19 were included in the dataset. The repertoires were released in a freely available public database intended as a resource for research on the immune response to SARS-CoV-2. Samples came from the ongoing ImmuneRACE study (first 160 participants) plus 1,254 subjects from 6 global collaborators. Nearly every sample came with metadata listing a de-identified subject ID, COVID-19 status, age in years and sex. Where available, HLA class I and class II types were obtained from metadata supplied by the sample provider rather than from assay-based typing. Overall study outcomes, separate from this receptor: Clinical and demographic metadata were provided uncurated, with the amount varying by source and participant.

The collaborating institutions used their own protocols to collect whole blood in K2EDTA tubes. For TCRbeta analysis, collaborators shipped samples as frozen whole blood, isolated PBMCs, or DNA extracted from either of those sample types. Concerning this clone: Its antigen is unknown. Per-base qualities were not stored, and no clone one base away is much larger.

TCRbeta CDR3 regions were amplified from genomic DNA using the immunoSEQ Assay, a bias-controlled multiplex PCR. As for the original processing: Within the assay, amplification of reference gene primers was used to estimate how many nucleated cells each sample contained. To quantify the absolute abundance of each unique TCRbeta CDR3 rearrangement, sequence reads were collapsed and filtered. For each sample, productive Simpson clonality was calculated as the square root of Simpson's diversity index over productive rearrangements. TCRdb retrieved this table from immuneACCESS and kept in-frame rearrangements only. Not all clones are present; in checked studies, unresolved V genes account for under half, and no reason is known for the remainder. V, J and clone size are those of that table, while D and trimming were read from the DNA. The sample has about 150,000 clones on record, just under 80% of them singletons. About 14% of the sample comes from the top ten.

CDR1 and CDR2, per the germline V gene, are KGHSH and LQKENI. From the cysteine through the phenylalanine, the CDR3 covers 15 amino acids. CDR3 DNA is the only sequence kept; it has 45 bases, read in frame from the first base. The V end gives up 2 bases and the J end 5 bases, leaving 3 bases in the junction not matched to a gene. Rearrangement joined TRBV18 to TRBJ1-5, and TRBD1 matches 10 of the central bases. The TCR sequence derives from an elderly woman with acute or convalescent COVID-19. Input material: peripheral blood. The CDR3 reads as follows: CASSPSGTGDQPQHF. The DNA sequence is as follows: TGTGCCAGCTCACCATCCGGGACAGGGGATCAGCCCCAGCATTTT.